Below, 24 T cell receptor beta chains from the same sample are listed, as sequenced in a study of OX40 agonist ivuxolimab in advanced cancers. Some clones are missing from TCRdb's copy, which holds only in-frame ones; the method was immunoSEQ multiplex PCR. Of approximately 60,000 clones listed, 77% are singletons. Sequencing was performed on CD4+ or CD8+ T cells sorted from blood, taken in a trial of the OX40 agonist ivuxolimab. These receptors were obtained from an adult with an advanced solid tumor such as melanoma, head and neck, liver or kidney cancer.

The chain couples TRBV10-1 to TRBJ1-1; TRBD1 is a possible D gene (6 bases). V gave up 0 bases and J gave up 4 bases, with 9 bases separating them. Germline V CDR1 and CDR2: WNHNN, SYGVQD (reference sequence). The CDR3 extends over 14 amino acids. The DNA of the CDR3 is TGCGCCAGCAGTGAGTCAGGGGGAAGCACTGAAGCTTTCTTT. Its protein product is CASSESGGSTEAFF.

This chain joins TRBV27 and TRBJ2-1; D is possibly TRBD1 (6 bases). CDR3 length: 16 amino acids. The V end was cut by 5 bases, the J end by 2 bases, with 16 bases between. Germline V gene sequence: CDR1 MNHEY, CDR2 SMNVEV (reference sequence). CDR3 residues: CASSPSLEGAYNEQFF. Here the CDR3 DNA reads TGTGCCAGCAGTCCTTCACTAGAGGGGGCCTACAATGAGCAGTTCTTC.

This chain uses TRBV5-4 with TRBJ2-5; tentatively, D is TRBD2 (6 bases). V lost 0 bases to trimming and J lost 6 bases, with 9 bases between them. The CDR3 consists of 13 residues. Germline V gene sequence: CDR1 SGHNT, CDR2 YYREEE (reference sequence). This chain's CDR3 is CASSLDAGQTQYF. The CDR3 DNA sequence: TGTGCCAGCAGCTTGGACGCGGGACAGACCCAGTACTTC.

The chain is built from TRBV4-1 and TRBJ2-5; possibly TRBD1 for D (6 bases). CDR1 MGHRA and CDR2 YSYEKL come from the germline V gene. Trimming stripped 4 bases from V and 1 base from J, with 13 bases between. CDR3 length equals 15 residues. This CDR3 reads CASSRAGTLQETQYF. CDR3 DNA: TGCGCCAGCAGCCGAGCCGGGACACTCCAAGAGACCCAGTACTTC.

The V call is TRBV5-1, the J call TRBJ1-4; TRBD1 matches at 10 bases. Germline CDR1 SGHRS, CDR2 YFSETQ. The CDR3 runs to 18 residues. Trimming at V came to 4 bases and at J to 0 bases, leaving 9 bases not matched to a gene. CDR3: CASSPRDRGFATNEKLFF. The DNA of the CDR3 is TGCGCCAGCAGCCCCCGGGACAGGGGCTTTGCAACTAATGAAAAACTGTTTTTT.

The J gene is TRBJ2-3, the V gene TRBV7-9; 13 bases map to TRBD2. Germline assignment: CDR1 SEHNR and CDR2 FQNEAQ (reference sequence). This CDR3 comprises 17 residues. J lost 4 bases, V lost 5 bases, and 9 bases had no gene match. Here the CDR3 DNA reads TGTGCCAGCAGCGACCCCGGGACTAGCGGGGTGGCAGATACGCAGTATTTT. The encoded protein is CASSDPGTSGVADTQYF.

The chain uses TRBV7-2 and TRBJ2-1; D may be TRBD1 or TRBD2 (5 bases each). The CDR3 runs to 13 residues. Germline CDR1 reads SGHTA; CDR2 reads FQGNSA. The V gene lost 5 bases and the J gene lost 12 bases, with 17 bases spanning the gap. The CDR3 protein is CASSLPPGPRQFF. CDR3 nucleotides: TGTGCCAGCAGCCTACCCCCGGGACCTCGGCAGTTCTTC. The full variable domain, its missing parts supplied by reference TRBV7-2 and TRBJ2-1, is GAGVSQSPSNKVTEKGKDVELRCDPISGHTALYWYRQSLGQGLEFLIYFQGNSAPDKSGLPSDRFSAERTGGSVSTLTIQRTQQEDSAVYLCASSLPPGPRQFFGPGTRLTVL.

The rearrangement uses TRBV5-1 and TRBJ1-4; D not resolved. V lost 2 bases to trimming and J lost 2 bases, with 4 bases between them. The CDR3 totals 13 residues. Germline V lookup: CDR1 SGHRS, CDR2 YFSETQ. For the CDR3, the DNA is TGCGCCAGCAGCTTCAGCACTAATGAAAAACTGTTTTTT. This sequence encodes CASSFSTNEKLFF.

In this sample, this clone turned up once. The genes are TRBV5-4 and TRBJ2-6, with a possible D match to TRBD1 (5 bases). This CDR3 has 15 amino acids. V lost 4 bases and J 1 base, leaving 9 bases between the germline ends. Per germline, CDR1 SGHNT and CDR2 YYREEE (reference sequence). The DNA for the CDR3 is TGTGCCAGCAGCCCCACAGGTTCTGGGGCCAACGTCCTGACTTTC. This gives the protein CASSPTGSGANVLTF.

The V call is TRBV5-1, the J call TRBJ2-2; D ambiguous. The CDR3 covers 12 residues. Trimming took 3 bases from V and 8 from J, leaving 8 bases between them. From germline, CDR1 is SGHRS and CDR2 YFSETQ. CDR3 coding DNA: TGCGCCAGCAGCTACCTGAATGGGGAGCTGTTTTTT. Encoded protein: CASSYLNGELFF.

The CDR3 nucleotides are TGTGCCAGCAGTTCCGCCGGAGGCGGTTCCTACAATGAGCAGTTCTTC. This translates into CASSSAGGGSYNEQFF. The genes are TRBV28 and TRBJ2-1; D perhaps matches TRBD2 (5 bases). The CDR3 totals 16 residues. Trimming took off 4 bases at V and 1 base at J, with 14 bases between the two ends. Looked up from germline, CDR1 is MDHEN and CDR2 is SYDVKM.

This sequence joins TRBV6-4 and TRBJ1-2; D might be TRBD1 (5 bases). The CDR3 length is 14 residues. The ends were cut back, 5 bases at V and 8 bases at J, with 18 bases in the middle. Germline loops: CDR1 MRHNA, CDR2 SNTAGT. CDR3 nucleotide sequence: TGTGCCAGCAGTATCAGGGCACAGTTGGTAGGCTACACCTTC. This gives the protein CASSIRAQLVGYTF.

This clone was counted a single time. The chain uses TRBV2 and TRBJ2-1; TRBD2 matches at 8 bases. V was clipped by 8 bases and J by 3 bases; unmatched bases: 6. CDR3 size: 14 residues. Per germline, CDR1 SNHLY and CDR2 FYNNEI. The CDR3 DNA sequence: TGTGCCAGCGGAGGGAGCGGGAGCTACAATGAGCAGTTCTTC. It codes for CASGGSGSYNEQFF.

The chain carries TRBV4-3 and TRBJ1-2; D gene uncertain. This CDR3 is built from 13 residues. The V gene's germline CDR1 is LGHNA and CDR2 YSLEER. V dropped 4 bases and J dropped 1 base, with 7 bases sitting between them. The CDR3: CASSRTVNYGYTF. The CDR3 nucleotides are TGCGCCAGCAGCCGAACAGTTAACTATGGCTACACCTTC.

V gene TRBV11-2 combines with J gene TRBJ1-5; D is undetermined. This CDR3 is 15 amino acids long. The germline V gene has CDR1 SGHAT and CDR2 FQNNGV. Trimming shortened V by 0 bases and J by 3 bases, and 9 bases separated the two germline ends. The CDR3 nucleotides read TGTGCCAGCAGCTTAGATTCGGGTTACAATCAGCCCCAGCATTTT. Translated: CASSLDSGYNQPQHF. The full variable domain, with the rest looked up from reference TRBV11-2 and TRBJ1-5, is EAGVAQSPRYKIIEKRQSVAFWCNPISGHATLYWYQQILGQGPKLLIQFQNNGVVDDSQLPKDRFSAERLKGVDSTLKIQPAKLEDSAVYLCASSLDSGYNQPQHFGDGTRLSIL.

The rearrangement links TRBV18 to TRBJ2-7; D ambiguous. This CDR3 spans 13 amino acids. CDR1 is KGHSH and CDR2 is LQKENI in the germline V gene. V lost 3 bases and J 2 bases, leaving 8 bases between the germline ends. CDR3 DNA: TGTGCCAGCTCACCTTCAGCAACCTACGAGCAGTACTTC. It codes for CASSPSATYEQYF.

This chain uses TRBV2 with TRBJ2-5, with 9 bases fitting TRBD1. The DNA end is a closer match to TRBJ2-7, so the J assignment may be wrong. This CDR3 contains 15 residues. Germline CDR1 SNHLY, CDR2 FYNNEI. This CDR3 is CASSDTGGSVYEQYF. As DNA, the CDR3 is TGTGCCAGCAGTGATACAGGGGGCTCCGTCTACGAGCAGTACTTC.

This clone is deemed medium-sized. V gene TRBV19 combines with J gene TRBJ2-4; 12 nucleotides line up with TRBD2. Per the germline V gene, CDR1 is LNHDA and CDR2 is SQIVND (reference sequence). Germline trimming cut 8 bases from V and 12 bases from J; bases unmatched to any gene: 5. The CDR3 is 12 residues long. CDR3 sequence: CASGQGLAGQYF. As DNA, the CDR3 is TGTGCCAGTGGACAGGGACTAGCGGGTCAGTACTTC.

This CDR3 is CASSIATGGDYEQYF. The CDR3 DNA reads as TGTGCCAGTAGTATAGCGACAGGGGGCGACTACGAGCAGTACTTC. V is TRBV19 and J is TRBJ2-7, with 10 bases identical to TRBD1. This CDR3 contains 15 residues. CDR1 is LNHDA, CDR2 SQIVND, per germline (reference sequence). Trimming took 1 base from V and 3 from J; bases not matched to a gene: 3.

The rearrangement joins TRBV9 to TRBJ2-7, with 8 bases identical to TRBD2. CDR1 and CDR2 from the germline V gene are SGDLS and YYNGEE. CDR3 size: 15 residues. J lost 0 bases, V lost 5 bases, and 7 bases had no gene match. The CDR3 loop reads CASSESSGSSYEQYF. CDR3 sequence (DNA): TGTGCCAGCAGTGAATCCAGCGGGAGCTCCTACGAGCAGTACTTC.

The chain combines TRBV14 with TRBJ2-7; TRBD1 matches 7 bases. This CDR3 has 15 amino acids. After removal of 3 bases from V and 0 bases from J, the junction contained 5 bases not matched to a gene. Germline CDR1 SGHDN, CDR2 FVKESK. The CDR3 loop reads CASSHDRASSYEQYF. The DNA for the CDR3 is TGTGCCAGCAGCCATGACAGGGCGAGCTCCTACGAGCAGTACTTC. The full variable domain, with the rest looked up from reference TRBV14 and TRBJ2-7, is EAGVTQFPSHSVIEKGQTVTLRCDPISGHDNLYWYRRVMGKEIKFLLHFVKESKQDESGMPNNRFLAERTGGTYSTLKVQPAELEDSGVYFCASSHDRASSYEQYFGPGTRLTVT.

The chain's CDR3 is CASSPPGAPGKLFF. Written as DNA, the CDR3 is TGTGCCAGCAGCCCTCCGGGGGCGCCCGGAAAACTGTTTTTT. The chain uses TRBV5-5 and TRBJ1-4; D is perhaps TRBD1 (6 bases). The CDR3 has 14 amino acids. The V gene lost 4 bases and the J gene lost 10 bases, with 17 bases spanning the gap. CDR1 SGHKS and CDR2 YYEKEE come from the germline V gene (reference sequence).

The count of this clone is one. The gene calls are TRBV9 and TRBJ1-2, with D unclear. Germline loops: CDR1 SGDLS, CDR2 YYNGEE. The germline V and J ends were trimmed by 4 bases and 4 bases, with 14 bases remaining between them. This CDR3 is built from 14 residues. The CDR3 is CASSPRTGPYGYTF. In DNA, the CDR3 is TGTGCCAGCAGCCCTCGAACTGGCCCCTATGGCTACACCTTC.

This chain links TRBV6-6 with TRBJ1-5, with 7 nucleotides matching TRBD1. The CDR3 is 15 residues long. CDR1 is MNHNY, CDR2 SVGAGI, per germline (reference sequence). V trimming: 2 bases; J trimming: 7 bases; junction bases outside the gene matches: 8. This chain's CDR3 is CASSYGDRGAQPQHF. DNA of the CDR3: TGTGCCAGCAGTTACGGGGACAGAGGGGCCCAGCCCCAGCATTTT.